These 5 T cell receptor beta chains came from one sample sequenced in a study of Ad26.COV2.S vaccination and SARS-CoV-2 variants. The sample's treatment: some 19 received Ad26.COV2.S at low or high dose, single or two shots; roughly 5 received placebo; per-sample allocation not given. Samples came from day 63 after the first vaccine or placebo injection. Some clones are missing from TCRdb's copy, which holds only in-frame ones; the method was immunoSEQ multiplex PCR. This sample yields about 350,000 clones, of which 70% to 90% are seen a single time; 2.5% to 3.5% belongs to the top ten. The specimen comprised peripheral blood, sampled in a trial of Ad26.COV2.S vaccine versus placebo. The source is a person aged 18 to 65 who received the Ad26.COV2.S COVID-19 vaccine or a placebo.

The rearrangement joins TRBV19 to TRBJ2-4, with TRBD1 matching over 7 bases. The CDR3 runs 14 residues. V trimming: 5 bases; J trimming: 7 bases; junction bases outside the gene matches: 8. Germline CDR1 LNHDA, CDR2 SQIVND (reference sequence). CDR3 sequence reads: CASSARQGWNIQYF. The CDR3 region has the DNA TGTGCCAGTAGTGCAAGACAGGGATGGAACATTCAGTACTTC. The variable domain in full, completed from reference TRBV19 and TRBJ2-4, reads DGGITQSPKYLFRKEGQNVTLSCEQNLNHDAMYWYRQDPGQGLRLIYYSQIVNDFQKGDIAEGYSVSREKKESFPLTVTSAQKNPTAFYLCASSARQGWNIQYFGAGTRLSVL.

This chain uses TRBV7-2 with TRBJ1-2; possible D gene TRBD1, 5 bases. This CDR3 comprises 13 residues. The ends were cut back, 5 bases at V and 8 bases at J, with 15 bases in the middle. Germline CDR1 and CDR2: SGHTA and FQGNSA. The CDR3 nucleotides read TGTGCCAGCAGCCGGGACTCACTCCAGGGCTACACCTTC. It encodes CASSRDSLQGYTF. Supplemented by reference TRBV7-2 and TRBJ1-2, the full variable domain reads GAGVSQSPSNKVTEKGKDVELRCDPISGHTALYWYRQSLGQGLEFLIYFQGNSAPDKSGLPSDRFSAERTGGSVSTLTIQRTQQEDSAVYLCASSRDSLQGYTFGSGTRLTVV.

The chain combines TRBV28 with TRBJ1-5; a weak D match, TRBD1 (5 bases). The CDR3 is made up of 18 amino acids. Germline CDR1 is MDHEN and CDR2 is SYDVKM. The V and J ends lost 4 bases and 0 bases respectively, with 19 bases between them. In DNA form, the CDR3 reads TGTGCCAGCAGTTGGTCAGGGCCAGGGCTGGTTAGCAATCAGCCCCAGCATTTT. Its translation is CASSWSGPGLVSNQPQHF.

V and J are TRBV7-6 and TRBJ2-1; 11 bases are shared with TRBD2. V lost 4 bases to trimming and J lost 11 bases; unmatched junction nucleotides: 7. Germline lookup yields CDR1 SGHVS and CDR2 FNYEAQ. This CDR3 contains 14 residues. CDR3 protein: CASSSGTSGPKQFF. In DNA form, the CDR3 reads TGTGCCAGCAGCTCCGGGACTAGCGGACCGAAGCAGTTCTTC.

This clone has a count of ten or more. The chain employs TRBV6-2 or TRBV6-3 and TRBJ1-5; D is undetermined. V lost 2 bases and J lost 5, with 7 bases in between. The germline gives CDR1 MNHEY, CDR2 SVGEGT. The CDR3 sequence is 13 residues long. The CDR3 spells CASSYMRDQPQHF. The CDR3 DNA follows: TGTGCCAGCAGTTACATGAGGGATCAGCCCCAGCATTTT.